These 32 T cell receptor beta chains originate from one sample sequenced in a study of molecular identifiers for immune sequencing clone quantification. TCRdb called the PCR reads again in MiXCR, with one record for every CDR3 protein. Among under 650,000 distinct CDR3 sequences listed, about 20% were seen once. What was sequenced was naive CD8+ T cells from blood, with Jurkat cell RNA spiked in. Subset in this sample: FACS-sorted CD8+CD4-CCR7+CD45RA+ naive T cells. Every receptor here comes from a human donor in good health. Some libraries in this study had Jurkat cell RNA spiked in.

To note about this clonotype: Relative to the germline gene, one junction end is altered; a read error may explain this. V and J are TRBV4-2 and TRBJ1-1; 7 bases line up with TRBD1. CDR1 LGHNA and CDR2 YNFKEQ come from the germline V gene. The CDR3 runs 15 residues. The CDR3 sequence: CASSQAGQLNTGAFF. CDR3 DNA: TGTGCCAGCAGCCAGGCGGGACAGCTGAACACTGGAGCTTTCTTT.

The count of this clonotype is one. This could be a read error, since a much larger clone is one nucleotide away. A read error is likely, as this CDR3 ends without the conserved phenylalanine or tryptophan. V and J are TRBV7-9 and TRBJ2-7; a weak D match, TRBD1 (5 bases). Germline loops: CDR1 SEHNR, CDR2 FQNEAQ (reference sequence). The CDR3 length is 15 residues. Trimming removed 4 bases from V and 2 bases from J, with 15 bases in between. CDR3 amino acids: CASSSPTESPYEQYL. In DNA form, the CDR3 reads TGTGCCAGCAGCTCCCCGACAGAAAGCCCCTACGAGCAGTACCTC.

This clonotype turned up a few times. V usage is TRBV6-2 or TRBV6-3 and J usage is TRBJ2-1; 7 positions agree with TRBD2. V lost 5 bases to trimming and J lost 0 bases; unmatched junction nucleotides: 4. The CDR3 length is 15 residues. Looked up from germline, CDR1 is MNHEY and CDR2 is SVGEGT. CDR3 in amino acids: CASSASGNSYNEQFF. DNA for the CDR3: TGTGCCAGCAGTGCTAGCGGTAACTCCTACAATGAGCAGTTCTTC.

A remark on this clonotype: Possible read error: a much larger clone is one base away. This rearrangement joins TRBV3-1 to TRBJ1-1; D is unresolved. V shed 1 base and J shed 4 bases, with 16 bases lying between them. The CDR3 consists of 16 residues. The V gene's germline CDR1 is LGHDT and CDR2 YNNKEL (reference sequence). The CDR3 here is CASSQVPMGMSTEAFF. DNA of the CDR3: TGTGCCAGCAGCCAAGTCCCAATGGGCATGAGCACTGAAGCTTTCTTT.

In its sample, this clonotype was seen many times. The CDR3 protein is CSASGRTGFYGYTF. In DNA form, the CDR3 reads TGCAGTGCTTCCGGAAGGACAGGCTTTTATGGCTACACCTTC. This chain joins TRBV20-1 and TRBJ1-2; 7 positions agree with TRBD1. Per germline, CDR1 DFQATT and CDR2 SNEGSKA (reference sequence). Trimming removed 5 bases from V and 5 bases from J; junction bases left unmatched: 11. The CDR3 runs 14 residues.

This clonotype was recorded at least ten times. V usage is TRBV20-1 and J usage is TRBJ2-7; D gene uncertain. V lost 1 base and J 0 bases, leaving 10 bases between the germline ends. Per germline, CDR1 DFQATT and CDR2 SNEGSKA (reference sequence). The CDR3 sequence is 14 residues long. The DNA for the CDR3 is TGCAGTGCTAGAGCGCGGATTAGCTCCTACGAGCAGTACTTC. This encodes CSARARISSYEQYF.

This clonotype was picked up many times. The chain's CDR3 is CASRPGQHTEAFF. CDR3 DNA: TGTGCCAGCAGACCCGGACAGCACACTGAAGCTTTCTTT. This sequence joins TRBV2 and TRBJ1-1, with D tentatively TRBD1 (6 bases). The CDR3 contains 13 residues. Germline V gene lookup returns CDR1 SNHLY and CDR2 FYNNEI. With 6 bases removed from V and 3 bases from J, the gap between germline ends came to 11 bases.

This clonotype was observed at least ten times. V and J are TRBV6-2 or TRBV6-3 and TRBJ1-4; D gene ambiguous. Between the trimmed V and J ends, which lost 2 bases and 14 bases, there was a span of 9 bases. The CDR3 length is 11 residues. Germline V gives CDR1 MNHEY, CDR2 SVGEGT. CDR3 nucleotides: TGTGCCAGCAGTTACGGAAGACTCCTGTTTTTT. Residues: CASSYGRLLFF.

This clonotype turned up a few times. The gene calls are TRBV27 and TRBJ2-2; maybe TRBD2 (6 bases). Trimming stripped 6 bases from V and 8 bases from J, with 19 bases between. This CDR3 has 15 residues. Germline CDR1 MNHEY, CDR2 SMNVEV (reference sequence). The CDR3 sequence: CASRGGPNPPGELFF. As DNA, the CDR3 is TGTGCCAGCAGGGGGGGTCCAAACCCTCCTGGGGAGCTGTTTTTT.

For this clonotype: A clone one base away is much larger, so this may be a read error. The J gene is TRBJ1-5, the V gene TRBV6-2 or TRBV6-3, with D possibly being TRBD1 (5 bases). The CDR3 has 16 residues. Germline values: CDR1 MNHEY, CDR2 SVGEGT. In DNA, the CDR3 is TGTGCCTGCAGCCAGGTTCGCACAGGCAGAAATCAGCCCCAGCATTTT. It yields the protein CACSQVRTGRNQPQHF.

This clonotype was counted a few times. A far larger clone lies a single base away; this is likely a read error. This chain uses TRBV7-2 with TRBJ1-1; no clear D. Germline V CDR1 and CDR2: SGHTA, FQGNSA. The CDR3 has 12 amino acids. The CDR3 DNA sequence: TGTGCCGGCAGCCCCGGCGGCGCTGAAGCTTTCTTT. This encodes CAGSPGGAEAFF.

The chain joins TRBV25-1 to TRBJ1-1; D gene unclear. The germline gives CDR1 MGHDK, CDR2 SYGVNS. Between the trimmed V and J ends, which lost 3 bases and 11 bases, there was a span of 10 bases. The CDR3 is 11 residues long. CDR3 nucleotide sequence: TGTGCCAGCAGTGACGGGAGAGAGGCTTTCTTT. Its protein product is CASSDGREAFF.

This clonotype was observed at least ten times. The chain combines TRBV5-1 with TRBJ2-3, with D unclear. Germline V CDR1 and CDR2: SGHRS, YFSETQ. The V end was cut by 0 bases, the J end by 2 bases, with 7 bases between. This CDR3 has 14 residues. CDR3 DNA: TGCGCCAGCAGCTTGGACTGGAACACAGATACGCAGTATTTT. This encodes CASSLDWNTDTQYF. The variable domain in full, with the rest retrieved from reference TRBV5-1 and TRBJ2-3, is KAGVTQTPRYLIKTRGQQVTLSCSPISGHRSVSWYQQTPGQGLQFLFEYFSETQRNKGNFPGRFSGRQFSNSRSEMNVSTLELGDSALYLCASSLDWNTDTQYFGPGTRLTVL.

This clonotype was detected many times. The V and J genes are TRBV27 and TRBJ2-7; possibly TRBD2 for D (6 bases). V was clipped by 6 bases and J by 3 bases, with 12 bases between them. Germline V gene sequence: CDR1 MNHEY, CDR2 SMNVEV (reference sequence). The CDR3 spans 13 residues. The CDR3 loop reads CASSPRGFYEQYF. In nucleotides, the CDR3 is TGTGCCAGCAGCCCTCGGGGGTTCTACGAGCAGTACTTC.

This clonotype was observed at least ten times. The V call is TRBV11-2, the J call TRBJ2-6; 10 bases match TRBD1. CDR3 length: 16 residues. V trimming: 6 bases; J trimming: 2 bases; junction bases outside the gene matches: 4. The germline V gene has CDR1 SGHAT and CDR2 FQNNGV. The chain's CDR3 is CASSSTGGTGANVLTF. The CDR3 coding sequence is TGTGCCAGCAGTTCGACAGGGGGCACTGGGGCCAACGTCCTGACTTTC.

V usage is TRBV12-3 or TRBV12-4 and J usage is TRBJ1-5; no firm D call. V was cut by 6 bases and J by 11 bases, with 14 bases left in between. This CDR3 comprises 12 residues. The CDR3 region is CASSNDERTQHF. The CDR3 DNA is TGTGCCAGCAGCAACGATGAGCGAACCCAGCATTTT.

There are many counts of this clonotype. V and J are TRBV14 and TRBJ2-3; 10 nucleotides match TRBD2. The V gene's germline CDR1 is SGHDN and CDR2 FVKESK. This CDR3 has 15 residues. J gave up 2 bases and V 4 bases, and 3 bases lay outside the gene matches. Written as DNA, the CDR3 is TGTGCCAGCAGCCTTCTAGCGGGGGCCACAGATACGCAGTATTTT. Amino acid sequence: CASSLLAGATDTQYF. The full variable domain, completed using reference TRBV14 and TRBJ2-3, is EAGVTQFPSHSVIEKGQTVTLRCDPISGHDNLYWYRRVMGKEIKFLLHFVKESKQDESGMPNNRFLAERTGGTYSTLKVQPAELEDSGVYFCASSLLAGATDTQYFGPGTRLTVL.

This clonotype was seen repeatedly, ten times or more. This rearrangement joins TRBV4-1 to TRBJ1-5; D gene uncertain. Germline assignment: CDR1 MGHRA and CDR2 YSYEKL. Trimming cost V 0 bases and J 2 bases, with 8 bases left between them. There are 15 residues in the CDR3. The CDR3, as DNA: TGCGCCAGCAGCCAAGATACGTTCGGCAATCAGCCCCAGCATTTT. This translates into CASSQDTFGNQPQHF.

The J gene is TRBJ1-3, the V gene TRBV27; D is undetermined. This CDR3 region has 15 residues. Trimming pared 1 base from V and 4 bases from J, leaving 11 bases between. CDR1 MNHEY and CDR2 SMNVEV come from the germline V gene (reference sequence). CDR3 sequence: CASSLYPDAGNTIYF. CDR3 DNA sequence: TGTGCCAGCAGTTTATATCCGGATGCAGGAAACACCATATATTTT.

This clonotype was observed at least ten times. The genes are TRBV30 and TRBJ2-7, with D perhaps matching TRBD1 or TRBD2 (6 bases each). This CDR3 spans 15 amino acids. Per germline, CDR1 GTSNPN and CDR2 SVGIG (reference sequence). V was clipped by 0 bases and J by 5 bases, with 17 bases between them. The CDR3 region is CAWSVLGGLLDEQYF. Written as DNA, the CDR3 is TGTGCCTGGAGTGTACTGGGGGGCCTGTTGGACGAGCAGTACTTC.

This clonotype was counted at least ten times. V usage is TRBV28 and J usage is TRBJ1-2; unclear D gene. Per the germline V gene, CDR1 is MDHEN and CDR2 is SYDVKM. The ends were cut back, 8 bases at V and 0 bases at J, with 25 bases in the middle. The length of the CDR3 is 18 residues. The CDR3 region has the DNA TGTGCCAGCTCGCCGTACCGCGCAGAGACCTGGTCTAACTATGGCTACACCTTC. Encoded protein: CASSPYRAETWSNYGYTF.

The sample holds many counts of this clonotype. The chain carries TRBV5-4 and TRBJ2-3; a weak D match, TRBD1 (6 bases). This CDR3 has 15 residues. V dropped 2 bases and J dropped 2 bases, with 12 bases sitting between them. The germline V gene has CDR1 SGHNT and CDR2 YYREEE (reference sequence). CDR3 DNA: TGTGCCAGCAGCTTATACGAGGGACACACAGATACGCAGTATTTT. It translates to CASSLYEGHTDTQYF.

This clonotype is a singleton in its sample. This could be a read error, since a much larger clone is one nucleotide away. V and J are TRBV6-1 and TRBJ2-7, with a possible D match to TRBD2 (5 bases). This CDR3 region has 13 residues. In germline, CDR1 is MNHNS, CDR2 SASEGT. Trimming pared 7 bases from V and 7 bases from J, leaving 17 bases between. The CDR3 sequence: CASNRRGLMEQYF. Here the CDR3 DNA reads TGTGCCAGCAATCGTCGGGGTTTGATGGAGCAGTACTTC.

This clonotype was recorded many times. The rearrangement links TRBV30 to TRBJ2-7, with 10 bases aligning to TRBD1. V was clipped by 3 bases and J by 2 bases; unmatched bases: 4. The CDR3 spans 14 residues. CDR1 and CDR2 (germline): GTSNPN, SVGIG (reference sequence). Here the CDR3 reads CAWSFGQGAYEQYF. CDR3 bases: TGTGCCTGGAGCTTCGGACAGGGGGCCTACGAGCAGTACTTC.

This CDR3 is CASSQERSLGDGANVLTF. The CDR3 DNA follows: TGCGCCAGCAGCCAAGAACGGTCCCTCGGGGACGGGGCCAACGTCCTGACTTTC. The chain joins TRBV4-1 to TRBJ2-6; D possibly uses TRBD1 or TRBD2 (5 bases each). This CDR3 spans 18 amino acids. Trimming shortened V by 0 bases and J by 4 bases, and 16 bases separated the two germline ends. From germline, CDR1 is MGHRA and CDR2 YSYEKL.

The V call is TRBV12-3 or TRBV12-4, the J call TRBJ2-3; D might be TRBD1 (5 bases). V dropped 1 base and J dropped 2 bases, with 13 bases sitting between them. The CDR3 has 16 residues. CDR3 sequence reads: CASSLGTGLVTDTQYF. The DNA of the CDR3 is TGTGCCAGCAGTTTAGGTACAGGATTAGTCACAGATACGCAGTATTTT.

This clonotype was seen just once. The chain employs TRBV12-3 or TRBV12-4 and TRBJ1-2; the match to TRBD1 covers 7 bases. With 4 bases clipped from V and 4 bases from J, the junction kept 15 bases outside the gene matches. The CDR3 totals 17 residues. The CDR3 DNA is TGTGCCAGCAGTTACAAAATGACAGGGACACACTCCTATGGCTACACCTTC. Protein sequence: CASSYKMTGTHSYGYTF.

Ten or more counts support this clonotype. This rearrangement joins TRBV10-3 to TRBJ2-6, with D maybe TRBD1 (5 bases). Germline V gene lookup returns CDR1 ENHRY and CDR2 SYGVKD. Trimming took off 2 bases at V and 1 base at J, with 15 bases between the two ends. The CDR3 is 18 residues long. CDR3 sequence: CAISEMTDFKSGANVLTF. CDR3 bases: TGTGCCATCAGTGAGATGACAGATTTTAAATCTGGGGCCAACGTCCTGACTTTC.

This clonotype was seen many times. This sequence joins TRBV27 and TRBJ2-7, with TRBD2 matching over 13 bases. Germline V gene sequence: CDR1 MNHEY, CDR2 SMNVEV (reference sequence). The CDR3 sequence is 15 residues long. V was pared by 7 bases and J by 6 bases, with 9 bases of the junction left unmatched. The CDR3 DNA follows: TGTGCCAGCACCGGAGGACTAGCGGGAGAATCCGAGCAGTACTTC. Encoded protein: CASTGGLAGESEQYF.

In regard to this clonotype: Possible read error: a much larger clone is one base away. The rearrangement links TRBV5-6 to TRBJ1-5, with D perhaps matching TRBD1 (6 bases). The germline CDR1 and CDR2 sequences are SGHDT and YYEEEE. This CDR3 region has 15 residues. The CDR3 reads CASSPPGHRGEPRHF. Here the CDR3 DNA reads TGTGCCAGCAGCCCGCCGGGACACCGGGGTGAGCCCCGGCATTTT.

Remarks on this clonotype: This may stem from a read error, because a much larger clone lies one nucleotide away. The rearrangement joins TRBV20-1 to TRBJ2-5, with no clear D. This CDR3 is 13 amino acids long. Per germline, CDR1 DFQATT and CDR2 SNEGSKA (reference sequence). CDR3 sequence: CGASSQPQETQYF. The DNA for the CDR3 is TGCGGTGCTAGTAGTCAGCCACAAGAGACCCAGTACTTC.

In its sample, this clonotype was seen many times. The chain recombines TRBV5-1 with TRBJ2-5; D may be TRBD2 (6 bases). Trimming cost V 6 bases and J 2 bases, with 11 bases left between them. The CDR3 totals 13 residues. CDR1 is SGHRS and CDR2 is YFSETQ in the germline V gene. CDR3 amino acids: CASKPAGQETQYF. The CDR3 DNA follows: TGCGCCAGCAAGCCTGCGGGGCAAGAGACCCAGTACTTC.